This T cell receptor (beta chain) was retrieved from a study of blood T cell repertoires in COVID-19. The table lists this clone with a count of one. This table comes from immunoSEQ multiplex PCR, and its TCRdb copy is limited to in-frame clones, with some not included. The sample yields 35,000 or so clones, 80% seen once. This CDR3 contains 14 residues. Germline CDR1 and CDR2: MDHEN and SYDVKM. V gave up 3 bases and J gave up 0 bases, with 9 bases separating them. The specimen sequenced was peripheral blood. The gene calls are TRBV28 and TRBJ2-7; D remains ambiguous. The receptor was isolated from a woman in her 70s with acute or convalescent COVID-19. CDR3 nucleotide sequence: TGTGCCAGCAGTTTGGGCAGTAGCTCCTACGAGCAGTACTTC. Translating gives CASSLGSSSYEQYF.